This T cell receptor (beta chain) derives from a study of blood T cells in healthy people across ages (dated by TCRdb to between 2015 and 2017). In terms of the full investigation: In model experiments, roughly one uniquely barcoded TCR beta cDNA molecule per two T cells was captured by template switching. The donors were divided into four age groups: young (average about 16 years), middle-aged (approximately 42), aged (around 59) and long-lived (nearly 85). To track age-related changes in TCR beta repertoire diversity, the study relied on deep sequencing normalized with unique cDNA molecular identifiers. Using the same blood draw, the study looked at two additional independent replicas of 1 million unique cDNA reads for two donors, one aged 18 to 30 and the other aged 80 or older. Broad study findings and their caveats: Since profiling was done on bulk unsorted PBMCs, naive and antigen-experienced compartments could not be conclusively compared. Observed TCR beta diversity per million T cells fell roughly linearly with age, and a significant reduction was already apparent by age roughly 40. The percentage of naive T cells measured by flow cytometry correlated strongly with observed TCR beta diversity. Estimates of total diversity based on one million sequenced T cells were regarded as lower bounds and as underestimates. Because donor CMV infection status was unknown, age-related changes in expanded clonotypes were potentially confounded. Compared with the aged group, more naive CD4+ T cells, fewer expanded clones and increased TCR diversity were shown by the long-lived group, suggesting age selection.

The CDR3 covers 14 residues, taking in both the cysteine and the phenylalanine. Only the CDR3 DNA is retained, 42 bases long and in frame from the first base. Taken from the germline V gene (reference sequence), the CDR1 and CDR2 loops are DFQATT and SNEGSKA. Libraries came from 5' RACE. Sequenced using an Illumina HiSeq 2500. A second PCR of about 6 to 12 cycles was run with a J-beta primer mix and a sample-barcoded 5' primer. Each TCR beta cDNA molecule received a unique molecular identifier from a template-switch 5' adaptor carrying 12 random nucleotides. At least 3 million CDR3-containing paired-end reads were obtained from each sample. First-strand cDNA was synthesized from all RNA with the Mint cDNA synthesis kit, primed by a TRBC-specific oligonucleotide. After uracil-DNA glycosylase treatment, a first 18-cycle PCR used universal primers M1SS and BC2_uni_R on all cDNA. On the authors' methods: For normalization, 1 million high-quality reads, each with a distinct molecular identifier, were randomly selected from each sample. Reads with shared molecular identifiers were discarded instead of being binned into consensus sequences. MiTCR, with a Q25 quality threshold and the strictest error-elimination algorithm, was used for CDR3 identification, clonotype clustering and error correction. A nonparametric unseen species model using Euler transformation provided a lower-bound estimate of total TCR beta diversity. Clones were called with MiXCR by TCRdb after fastp trimmed the public reads at Q25, and only in-frame beta chains were retained. Rows matching on CDR3 protein sequence are summarized as one entry with the most common DNA and genes. None of the V and J calls come from the authors' own analysis; TCRdb made them. The sample table lists some 800,000 distinct CDR3 sequences, around 25% of them with a count of one. 3% to 4.5% of the sample belongs to the ten largest clones.

Donors were a few dozen systemically healthy Caucasian individuals from Russia aged roughly 6 to 90 years. Each donor gave around 9.5 milliliters of peripheral blood, collected into EDTA-treated Vacutainer tubes. Ficoll-Paque density-gradient centrifugation was used to isolate PBMCs, with at least 6.5 million per sample. Total RNA, at least 6 micrograms per sample, was extracted from PBMCs with Trizol reagent. Naive CD45RAhigh/CD27high T cell percentages were measured by flow cytometry on a PBMC aliquot from every donor. On this clonotype: It has no known antigen specificity. The input lacks base qualities; no much larger clone sits a single base away.

These data are also associated with another study on T cells of mothers and their children. The second source states: Nine systemically healthy Caucasian individuals, comprising three mothers and their six children, were included as donors. cDNA synthesis consumed the entire amount of extracted RNA, loaded at approximately 1.6 ug RNA in each 15 ul reaction. In the second PCR, sample barcodes and 2-4 random nucleotides were introduced via the M1S primer. Over 8 million TCR beta CDR3 reads came from each mother, compared with approximately 2.8 million reads from each child. In both related and unrelated pairs, thymic selection shapes the output of TCR recombination in a similar way, with inherited differences having only a minor effect. Related mother-child pairs always showed normalized repertoire overlap that was slightly higher than in unrelated mother-child pairs, though the difference was never significant. Persistent microchimeric T cell clones were not detected, at a sensitivity of approximately 98 clones per million clonotypes. To look for features that set related mother-child pairs apart from unrelated individuals, the researchers ran deep NGS to compare the TCR beta repertoires of mothers and children. The mean age was 40 +/- 4 years for the mothers and approximately 11 +/- 4 years for the children. Libraries were sequenced on Illumina HiSeq 2000 with 100+100 nt paired-end reads after adapter ligation with NEBNext reagents. To avoid cross-contamination, the mother libraries and the child libraries were prepared a month apart and sequenced in separate runs. Each donor had between roughly 500,000 and 2,200,000 distinct TCR beta clonotypes identified. Naive TCR beta clonotypes were estimated from low-frequency clonotypes matched to each donor's FACS-determined naive share, without sorting.

The sequence links TRBV20-1 to TRBJ2-1, with a weak D call of TRBD2 (6 bases match). TRBJ2-7 explains the end of the DNA better; the J call may be wrong. Sequenced sample: blood. This TCR derives from a boy between 10 and 17 years old in good health. The nucleotide sequence reads as follows: TGCAGTGCTAGTGTAGCGGCCCCTTACTACGAGCAGTACTTC. Its protein is CSASVAAPYYEQYF.